What follows are 13 T cell receptor beta chains derived from one specimen sequenced in a study of cytomegalovirus exposure and HLA in healthy donors. The PCR made use of 60 Vbeta and 13 Jbeta primers. Data came from immunoSEQ multiplex PCR; TCRdb stores just in-frame clones and leaves some out. Its table records about 92,000 clones. Specimen: PBMCs. The receptor source for this set is a man aged 50 to 59 in good health and CMV-seropositive.

CDR3 protein: CAITLQENTEAFF. As DNA, the CDR3 is TGTGCCATCACCCTTCAGGAGAACACTGAAGCTTTCTTT. The chain has TRBV10-3 and TRBJ1-1; no reliable D call. Germline CDR1 and CDR2: ENHRY and SYGVKD. Trimming left V 7 bases short and J 1 base short, with 10 bases between. The length of the CDR3 is 13 residues.

This rearrangement joins TRBV7-9 to TRBJ2-7; 10 nucleotides line up with TRBD2. The CDR3 has 15 amino acids. V dropped 8 bases and J dropped 6; count of bases not matched to a gene: 13. Germline V gene lookup returns CDR1 SEHNR and CDR2 FQNEAQ (reference sequence). Written as DNA, the CDR3 is TGTGCCAGCTGCAAGCGGGAGGGCCGCCACTGCGAGCAGTACTTC. Its protein product is CASCKREGRHCEQYF.

The genes are TRBV13 and TRBJ2-5; 9 nucleotides align to TRBD2. Germline trimming cut 6 bases from V and 5 bases from J; bases unmatched to any gene: 7. The CDR3 contains 14 residues. Germline V gene sequence: CDR1 PRHDT, CDR2 FYEKMQ (reference sequence). CDR3 residues: CASRFSGSTETQYF. The DNA of the CDR3 is TGTGCCAGCAGGTTTAGCGGGAGCACGGAGACCCAGTACTTC.

J is TRBJ2-6 and V is TRBV6-5; TRBD1 matches at 7 bases. Trimming cost V 6 bases and J 0 bases; bases outside gene matches: 2. Germline values: CDR1 MNHEY, CDR2 SVGAGI. This CDR3 is 15 amino acids long. The CDR3 region is CASRTGNSGANVLTF. The CDR3 DNA is TGTGCCAGCAGGACAGGGAACTCTGGGGCCAACGTCCTGACTTTC.

The gene calls are TRBV6-6 and TRBJ1-1; a possible D gene is TRBD1 (6 bases). The germline V gene encodes CDR1 MNHNY and CDR2 SVGAGI (reference sequence). This CDR3 has 11 residues. With 0 bases removed from V and 10 bases from J, the gap between germline ends came to 6 bases. The CDR3 bases are TGTGCCAGCAGTTACTCGGGGGCAGCTTTCTTT. It translates to CASSYSGAAFF.

The rearrangement joins TRBV7-9 to TRBJ2-2; TRBD1 matches 8 bases. The V gene end was trimmed by 4 bases and the J gene end by 1 base; junction bases not matched to a gene: 5. The CDR3 has 16 amino acids. Looked up from germline, CDR1 is SEHNR and CDR2 is FQNEAQ (reference sequence). The CDR3 DNA sequence: TGTGCCAGCAGCTCGACAGGGGTTTGGAACACCGGGGAGCTGTTTTTT. Its translation: CASSSTGVWNTGELFF. Together with reference TRBV7-9 and TRBJ2-2, the CDR3 gives the full variable domain: DTGVSQNPRHKITKRGQNVTFRCDPISEHNRLYWYRQTLGQGPEFLTYFQNEAQLEKSRLLSDRFSAERPKGSFSTLEIQRTEQGDSAMYLCASSSTGVWNTGELFFGEGSRLTVL.

The genes are TRBV25-1 and TRBJ2-1; 8 bases match TRBD2. Germline lookup yields CDR1 MGHDK and CDR2 SYGVNS. This CDR3 is 11 amino acids long. The V gene end was trimmed by 3 bases and the J gene end by 12 bases; junction bases not matched to a gene: 1. The CDR3 DNA sequence: TGTGCCAGCAGTGAGGCGGGAGGGCAGTTCTTC. Residues: CASSEAGGQFF. Looking up the rest from reference TRBV25-1 and TRBJ2-1 gives the full variable domain: EADIYQTPRYLVIGTGKKITLECSQTMGHDKMYWYQQDPGMELHLIHYSYGVNSTEKGDLSSESTVSRIRTEHFPLTLESARPSHTSQYLCASSEAGGQFFGPGTRLTVL.

With respect to this clone: Other DNA sequences within the sample encode an identical CDR3. The J gene is TRBJ2-7, the V gene TRBV18; tentatively, D is TRBD1 (6 bases). The germline V gene has CDR1 KGHSH and CDR2 LQKENI. V shed 6 bases and J shed 0 bases, with 12 bases lying between them. The CDR3 spans 14 residues. As DNA, the CDR3 is TGTGCCAGCTCGACGGACAGCAGCTCCTACGAGCAGTACGTC. As protein: CASSTDSSSYEQYV.

V and J are TRBV6-6 and TRBJ2-7; perhaps TRBD1 as D (7 bases). The ends were cut back, 7 bases at V and 0 bases at J, with 13 bases in the middle. Germline CDR1 is MNHNY and CDR2 is SVGAGI (reference sequence). This CDR3 contains 14 residues. The CDR3 loop is CASKGAGLSYEQYV. DNA for the CDR3: TGTGCCAGCAAGGGGGCGGGGCTCTCCTACGAGCAGTACGTC.

V and J are TRBV30 and TRBJ2-5; 7 bases align to TRBD1. V lost 4 bases, J lost 0 bases, and 5 bases stayed unmatched. This CDR3 contains 14 residues. Germline V lookup: CDR1 GTSNPN, CDR2 SVGIG (reference sequence). CDR3 in amino acids: CAWTRGTNQETQYF. CDR3 in DNA: TGTGCCTGGACCAGGGGGACAAACCAAGAGACCCAGTACTTC.

This rearrangement joins TRBV9 to TRBJ2-7; a weak D match, TRBD2 (6 bases). The length of the CDR3 is 14 residues. Germline V gives CDR1 SGDLS, CDR2 YYNGEE. Trimming took off 3 bases at V and 7 bases at J, with 17 bases between the two ends. The CDR3 region has the DNA TGTGCCAGCAGCGGCCGGGACTCCTTCGGAGAGCAGTACTTC. This gives the protein CASSGRDSFGEQYF. The variable domain in full, completed from reference TRBV9 and TRBJ2-7, reads DSGVTQTPKHLITATGQRVTLRCSPRSGDLSVYWYQQSLDQGLQFLIQYYNGEERAKGNILERFSAQQFPDLHSELNLSSLELGDSALYFCASSGRDSFGEQYFGPGTRLTVT.

The V call is TRBV28, the J call TRBJ2-7, with 10 positions matching TRBD1. This CDR3 spans 14 amino acids. The J segment lost 7 bases and the V segment lost 2 bases, leaving 5 bases of the junction unmatched. CDR1 is MDHEN and CDR2 is SYDVKM in the germline V gene. The CDR3 region is CASSLRQGAREQYV. In nucleotides, the CDR3 is TGTGCCAGCAGTTTAAGACAGGGGGCGCGGGAGCAGTACGTC.

The V and J genes are TRBV2 and TRBJ2-1, with D uncertain. Germline values: CDR1 SNHLY, CDR2 FYNNEI. There are 10 residues in the CDR3. Between the trimmed V and J ends, which lost 4 bases and 9 bases, there was a span of 4 bases. The CDR3 DNA reads as TGTGCCAGCAGTGTAGTTGAGCAGTTCTTC. Translated: CASSVVEQFF. Full variable domain (remainder filled in from reference TRBV2 and TRBJ2-1): EPEVTQTPSHQVTQMGQEVILRCVPISNHLYFYWYRQILGQKVEFLVSFYNNEISEKSEIFDDQFSVERPDGSNFTLKIRSTKLEDSAMYFCASSVVEQFFGPGTRLTVL.